Described below is a single TCR beta chain sequence and its context. Germline lookup yields CDR1 ENHRY and CDR2 SYGVKD. The CDR3 contains 13 residues. Trimming removed 8 bases at V and 1 base at J, with 10 bases between. The data were taken from a study of CD8+ T cells in alopecia areata. Specified treatment: oral pan-JAK inhibitor, 5-10 mg twice daily. Sequencing used cDNA as its template, made by extracting RNA and reverse transcribing it. Method: immunoSEQ multiplex PCR; TCRdb's copy keeps in-frame clones and lacks some. The sample holds approximately 170,000 clones, approximately 60% seen once. The TCR comes from a human donor with alopecia areata. V is TRBV10-3 and J is TRBJ2-3, with D possibly being TRBD2 (6 bases). Sequencing used CD4+ T cells sorted from blood, obtained at week 24, from a patient treated with tofacitinib. The CDR3 nucleotides are TGTGCCATCGAGGCTAGCGGCACAGATACGCAGTATTTT. This gives the protein CAIEASGTDTQYF.